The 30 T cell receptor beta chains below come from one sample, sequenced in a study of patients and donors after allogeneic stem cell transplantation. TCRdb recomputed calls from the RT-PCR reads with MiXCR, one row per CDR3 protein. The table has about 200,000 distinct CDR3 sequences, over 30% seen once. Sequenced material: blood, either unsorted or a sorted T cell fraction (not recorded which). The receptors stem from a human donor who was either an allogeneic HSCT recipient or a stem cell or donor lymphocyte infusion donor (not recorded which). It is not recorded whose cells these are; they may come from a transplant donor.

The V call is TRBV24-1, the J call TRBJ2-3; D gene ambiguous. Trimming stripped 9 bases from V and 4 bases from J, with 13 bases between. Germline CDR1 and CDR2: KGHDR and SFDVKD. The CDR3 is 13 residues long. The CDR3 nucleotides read TGTGCCACCTCCTCAGGTGTTTCAGATACGCAGTATTTT. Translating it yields CATSSGVSDTQYF.

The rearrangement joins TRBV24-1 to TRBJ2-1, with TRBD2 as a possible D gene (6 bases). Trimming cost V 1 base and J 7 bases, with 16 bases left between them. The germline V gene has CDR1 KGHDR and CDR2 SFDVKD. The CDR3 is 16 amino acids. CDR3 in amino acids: CATSDFGTPGRNEQFF. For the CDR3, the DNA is TGTGCCACCAGTGATTTCGGGACTCCCGGTAGGAATGAGCAGTTCTTC.

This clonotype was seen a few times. The CDR3 nucleotides read TGTGCCAGCAGTGTCAGGGGTGATGCTTTCTTT. This translates into CASSVRGDAFF. This chain uses TRBV12-3 or TRBV12-4 with TRBJ1-1; the D gene is possibly TRBD1 (6 bases). The ends were cut back, 5 bases at V and 11 bases at J, with 12 bases in the middle. The CDR3 loop spans 11 amino acids.

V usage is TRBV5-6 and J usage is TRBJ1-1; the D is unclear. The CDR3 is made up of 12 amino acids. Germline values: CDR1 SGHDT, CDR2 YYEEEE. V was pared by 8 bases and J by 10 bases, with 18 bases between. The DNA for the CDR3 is TGTGCCAGTTCCCGGCACCGGGAACCAGCTTTCTTT. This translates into CASSRHREPAFF.

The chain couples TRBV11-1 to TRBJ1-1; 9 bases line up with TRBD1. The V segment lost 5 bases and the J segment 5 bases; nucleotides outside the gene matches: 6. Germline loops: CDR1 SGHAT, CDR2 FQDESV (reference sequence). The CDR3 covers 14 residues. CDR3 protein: CASSPTGGKTEAFF. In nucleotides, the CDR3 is TGTGCCAGCAGCCCGACAGGGGGGAAGACTGAAGCTTTCTTT.

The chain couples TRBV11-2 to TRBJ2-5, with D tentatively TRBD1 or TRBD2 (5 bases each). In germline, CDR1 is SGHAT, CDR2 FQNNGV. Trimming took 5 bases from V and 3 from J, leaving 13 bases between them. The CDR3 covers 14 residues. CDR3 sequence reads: CASSRIRGEETQYF. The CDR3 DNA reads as TGTGCCAGCAGCCGAATACGGGGCGAAGAGACCCAGTACTTC.

The CDR3 sequence: CASSSGTGLNTEAFF. The CDR3 DNA reads TGCGCCAGCAGCTCAGGGACAGGTCTGAACACTGAAGCTTTCTTT. The chain joins TRBV5-1 to TRBJ1-1; 8 positions agree with TRBD1. The CDR3 is 15 residues long. Germline V gene sequence: CDR1 SGHRS, CDR2 YFSETQ. Trimming removed 3 bases from V and 0 bases from J; junction bases left unmatched: 4.

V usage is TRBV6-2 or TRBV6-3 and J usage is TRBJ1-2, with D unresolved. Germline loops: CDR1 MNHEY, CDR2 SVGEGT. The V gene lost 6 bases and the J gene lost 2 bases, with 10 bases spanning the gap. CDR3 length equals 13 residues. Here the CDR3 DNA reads TGTGCCAGCAGACAGTTGGAAAACTATGGCTACACCTTC. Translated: CASRQLENYGYTF.

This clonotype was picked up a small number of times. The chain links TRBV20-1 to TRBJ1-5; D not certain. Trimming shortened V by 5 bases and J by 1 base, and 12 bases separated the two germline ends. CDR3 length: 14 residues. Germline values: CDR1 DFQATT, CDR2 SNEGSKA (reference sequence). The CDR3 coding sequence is TGCAGTGCTCGCACGGGTAGAAGCAATCAGCCCCAGCATTTT. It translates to CSARTGRSNQPQHF.

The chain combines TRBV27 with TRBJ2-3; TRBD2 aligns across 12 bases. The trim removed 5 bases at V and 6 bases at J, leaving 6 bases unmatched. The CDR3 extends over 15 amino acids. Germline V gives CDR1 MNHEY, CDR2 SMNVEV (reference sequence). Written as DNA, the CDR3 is TGTGCCAGCAGTCCCGGACTAGCGGGGATTGATACGCAGTATTTT. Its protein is CASSPGLAGIDTQYF.

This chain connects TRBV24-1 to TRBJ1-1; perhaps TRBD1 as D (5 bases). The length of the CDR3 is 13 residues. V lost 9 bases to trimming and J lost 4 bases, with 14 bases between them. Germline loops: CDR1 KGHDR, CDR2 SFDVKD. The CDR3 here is CATSRGGSTEAFF. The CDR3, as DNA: TGTGCCACCTCGCGGGGGGGATCCACTGAAGCTTTCTTT.

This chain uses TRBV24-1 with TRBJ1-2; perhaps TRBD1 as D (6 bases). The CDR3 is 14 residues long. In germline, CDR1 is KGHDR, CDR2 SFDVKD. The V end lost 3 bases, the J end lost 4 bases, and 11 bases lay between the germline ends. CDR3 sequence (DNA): TGTGCCACCAGTGATGCAGGACAGACCTATGGCTACACCTTC. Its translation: CATSDAGQTYGYTF.

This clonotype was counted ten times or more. The CDR3 loop is CASSLDFDQPQHF. The CDR3 DNA follows: TGTGCCAGCAGTTTGGACTTCGATCAGCCCCAGCATTTT. The chain couples TRBV12-3 or TRBV12-4 to TRBJ1-5; D is unresolved. CDR3 length equals 13 residues. Trimming removed 3 bases at V and 5 bases at J, with 8 bases between.

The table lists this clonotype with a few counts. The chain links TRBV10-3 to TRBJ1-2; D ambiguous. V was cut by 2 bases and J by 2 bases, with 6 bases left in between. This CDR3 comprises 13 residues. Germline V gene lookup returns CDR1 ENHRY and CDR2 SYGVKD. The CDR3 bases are TGTGCCATCAGTGAGCAGGAAAACTATGGCTACACCTTC. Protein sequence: CAISEQENYGYTF.

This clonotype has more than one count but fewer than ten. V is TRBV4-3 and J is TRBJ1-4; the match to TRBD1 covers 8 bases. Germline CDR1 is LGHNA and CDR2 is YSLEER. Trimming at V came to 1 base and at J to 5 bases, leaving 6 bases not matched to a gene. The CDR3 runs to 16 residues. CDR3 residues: CASSQAGGQANEKLFF. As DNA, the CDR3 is TGCGCCAGCAGCCAAGCGGGGGGACAGGCAAATGAAAAACTGTTTTTT.

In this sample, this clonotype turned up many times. CDR3 loop: CASSLRQGSSGNTIYF. The CDR3 nucleotides are TGTGCCAGCAGTCTCAGACAGGGATCCTCTGGAAACACCATATATTTT. The V gene is TRBV12-3 or TRBV12-4, the J gene TRBJ1-3; TRBD1 matches 7 bases. The CDR3 sequence is 16 residues long. J lost 0 bases, V lost 5 bases, and 7 bases had no gene match.

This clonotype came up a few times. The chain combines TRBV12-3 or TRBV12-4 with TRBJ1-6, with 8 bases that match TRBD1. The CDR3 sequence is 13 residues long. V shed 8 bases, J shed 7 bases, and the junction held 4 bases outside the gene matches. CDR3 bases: TGTGCCAGCGGCCGGACAGGGAATTCACCCCTCCACTTT. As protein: CASGRTGNSPLHF.

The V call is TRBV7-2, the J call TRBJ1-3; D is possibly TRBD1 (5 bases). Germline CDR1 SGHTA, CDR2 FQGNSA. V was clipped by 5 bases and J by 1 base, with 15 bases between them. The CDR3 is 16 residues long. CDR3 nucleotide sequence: TGTGCCAGCAGCCCTACACGATGGGGGTCTGGAAACACCATATATTTT. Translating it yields CASSPTRWGSGNTIYF.

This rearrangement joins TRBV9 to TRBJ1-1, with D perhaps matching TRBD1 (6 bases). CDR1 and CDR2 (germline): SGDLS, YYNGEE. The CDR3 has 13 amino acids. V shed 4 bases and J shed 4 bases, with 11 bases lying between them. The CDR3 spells CASSIKDSTEAFF. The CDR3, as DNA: TGTGCCAGCAGCATCAAGGACAGCACTGAAGCTTTCTTT.

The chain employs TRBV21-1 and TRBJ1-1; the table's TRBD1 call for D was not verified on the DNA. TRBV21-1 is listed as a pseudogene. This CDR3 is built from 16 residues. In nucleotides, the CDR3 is TGTGCCAGCAGCAGAGCCTCCGGGACGGAGAACACTGAAGCTTTCTTT. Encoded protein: CASSRASGTENTEAFF.

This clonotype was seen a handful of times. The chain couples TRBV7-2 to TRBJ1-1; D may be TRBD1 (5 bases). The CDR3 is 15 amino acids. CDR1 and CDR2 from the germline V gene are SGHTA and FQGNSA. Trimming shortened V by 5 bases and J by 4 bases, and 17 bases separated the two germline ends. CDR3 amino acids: CASSPLLAGSTEAFF. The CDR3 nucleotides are TGTGCCAGCAGCCCCCTCCTGGCAGGGAGCACTGAAGCTTTCTTT.

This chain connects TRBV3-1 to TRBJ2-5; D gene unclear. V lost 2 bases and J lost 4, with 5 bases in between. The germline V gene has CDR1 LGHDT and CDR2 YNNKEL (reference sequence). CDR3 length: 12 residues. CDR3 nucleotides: TGTGCCAGCAGCCAACGGAGAGAGACCCAGTACTTC. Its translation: CASSQRRETQYF.

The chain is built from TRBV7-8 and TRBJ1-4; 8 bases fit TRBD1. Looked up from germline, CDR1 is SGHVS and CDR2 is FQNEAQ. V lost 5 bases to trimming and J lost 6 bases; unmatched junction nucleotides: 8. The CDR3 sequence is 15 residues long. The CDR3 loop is CASSPDRVWHEKLFF. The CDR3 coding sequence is TGTGCCAGCAGCCCGGACAGGGTCTGGCATGAAAAACTGTTTTTT.

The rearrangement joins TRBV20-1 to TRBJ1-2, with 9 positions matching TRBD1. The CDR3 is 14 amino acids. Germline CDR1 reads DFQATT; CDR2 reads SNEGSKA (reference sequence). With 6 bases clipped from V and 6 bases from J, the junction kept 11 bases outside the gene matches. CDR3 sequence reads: CSARPRDRDHGYTF. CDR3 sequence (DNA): TGCAGTGCCCGGCCCCGGGACAGGGATCATGGCTACACCTTC.

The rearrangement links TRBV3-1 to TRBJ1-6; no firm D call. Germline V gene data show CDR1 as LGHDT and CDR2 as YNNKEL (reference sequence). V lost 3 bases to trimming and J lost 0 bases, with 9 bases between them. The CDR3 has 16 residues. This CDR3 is CASSHTPISYNSPLHF. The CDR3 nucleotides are TGTGCCAGCAGCCATACCCCAATCTCCTATAATTCACCCCTCCACTTT. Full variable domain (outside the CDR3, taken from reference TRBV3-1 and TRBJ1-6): DTAVSQTPKYLVTQMGNDKSIKCEQNLGHDTMYWYKQDSKKFLKIMFSYNNKELIINETVPNRFSPKSPDKAHLNLHINSLELGDSAVYFCASSHTPISYNSPLHFGNGTRLTVT.

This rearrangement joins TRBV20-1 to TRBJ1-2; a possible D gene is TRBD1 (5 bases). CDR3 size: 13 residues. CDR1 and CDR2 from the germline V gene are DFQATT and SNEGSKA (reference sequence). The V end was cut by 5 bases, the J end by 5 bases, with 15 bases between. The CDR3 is CSAAPGLDYGYTF. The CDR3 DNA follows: TGCAGTGCTGCCCCGGGACTTGATTATGGCTACACCTTC.

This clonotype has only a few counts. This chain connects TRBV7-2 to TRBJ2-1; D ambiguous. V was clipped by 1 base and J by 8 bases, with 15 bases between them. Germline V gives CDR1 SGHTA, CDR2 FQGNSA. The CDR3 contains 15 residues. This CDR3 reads CASSLVDGLGDEQFF. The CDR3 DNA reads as TGTGCCAGCAGCTTAGTTGACGGCCTTGGGGATGAGCAGTTCTTC.

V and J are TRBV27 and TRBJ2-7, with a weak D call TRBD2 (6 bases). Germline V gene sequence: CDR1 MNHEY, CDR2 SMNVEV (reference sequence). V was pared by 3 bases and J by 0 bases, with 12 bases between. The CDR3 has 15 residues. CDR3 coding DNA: TGTGCCAGCAGTTTCGGGGGAAGTAGCTCCTACGAGCAGTACTTC. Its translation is CASSFGGSSSYEQYF.

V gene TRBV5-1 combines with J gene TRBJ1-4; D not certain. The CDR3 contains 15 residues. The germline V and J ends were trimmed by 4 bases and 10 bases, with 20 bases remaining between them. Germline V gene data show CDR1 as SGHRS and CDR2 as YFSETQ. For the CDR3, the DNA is TGCGCCAGCAGCGCCTCCGGAGACACCCAGGCAAAACTGTTTTTT. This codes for CASSASGDTQAKLFF.

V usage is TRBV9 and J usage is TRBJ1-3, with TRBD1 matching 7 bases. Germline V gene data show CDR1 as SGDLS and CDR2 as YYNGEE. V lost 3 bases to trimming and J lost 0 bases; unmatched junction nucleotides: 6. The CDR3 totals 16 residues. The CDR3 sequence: CASSALDRISGNTIYF. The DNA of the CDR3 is TGTGCCAGCAGCGCCCTGGACAGGATCTCTGGAAACACCATATATTTT.